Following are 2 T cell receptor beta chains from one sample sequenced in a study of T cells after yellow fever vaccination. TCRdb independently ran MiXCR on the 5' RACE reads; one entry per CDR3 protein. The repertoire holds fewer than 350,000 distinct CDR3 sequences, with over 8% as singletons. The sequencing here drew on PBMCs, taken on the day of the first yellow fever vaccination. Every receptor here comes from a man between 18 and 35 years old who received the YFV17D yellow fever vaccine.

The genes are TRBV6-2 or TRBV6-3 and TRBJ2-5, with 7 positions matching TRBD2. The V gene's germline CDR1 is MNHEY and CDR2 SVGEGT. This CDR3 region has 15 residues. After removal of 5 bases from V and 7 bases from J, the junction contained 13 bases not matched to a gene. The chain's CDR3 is CASSRQLAEPGTQYF. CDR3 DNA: TGTGCCAGCAGTCGACAGCTAGCGGAGCCCGGGACCCAGTACTTC.

CDR3: CASSEDWRGSSYNEQFF. The CDR3 DNA follows: TGTGCCAGCAGTGAAGATTGGCGGGGGAGCTCCTACAATGAGCAGTTCTTC. The J gene is TRBJ2-1, the V gene TRBV25-1; 7 nucleotides align to TRBD2. Looked up from germline, CDR1 is MGHDK and CDR2 is SYGVNS. The CDR3 length is 17 residues. V shed 2 bases, J shed 0 bases, and the junction held 7 bases outside the gene matches.